This T cell receptor (beta chain) was observed in a study of blood T cell repertoires in COVID-19. At the level of the study: Sites in the United States, Italy and Spain provided acute and convalescent COVID-19 samples. In each case, the material was cDNA or gDNA derived from T cells, B-cell-depleted T cells, or PBMCs.

Germline V gene data show CDR1 as SGHAT and CDR2 as FQNNGV. V lost 3 bases and J lost 4; bases outside the gene matches: 6. The CDR3 extends over 16 amino acids. Methods used by the authors: Reference gene primer amplification gave estimated nucleated cell counts. The data were produced by immunoSEQ multiplex PCR, yet TCRdb's version contains in-frame clones alone and is incomplete. That table supplies the V and J calls and clone size; D and trimming were determined from the DNA. The sample lists 50,000 to 55,000 clones; approximately 89% were seen once. The source material was peripheral blood. The clonotype comes from a man aged 55 to 69 with acute or convalescent COVID-19. The chain links TRBV11-2 to TRBJ2-1; 10 bases align to TRBD2. CDR3 nucleotides: TGTGCCAGCAGCTTGGGCCGGACTAGCGGATACAATGAGCAGTTCTTC. Its translation is CASSLGRTSGYNEQFF.